The T cell receptor beta chain described here comes from a study of blood T cell repertoires in COVID-19. Sequencing was performed with immunoSEQ multiplex PCR; in TCRdb, only in-frame clones are kept and a portion is missing. Among a few hundred thousand clones listed, approximately 84% were seen once. Trimming took off 4 bases at V and 0 bases at J, with 13 bases between the two ends. The CDR3 has 16 amino acids. CDR1 and CDR2 (germline): GTSNPN, SVGIG (reference sequence). The sequenced sample was PBMCs or T cells enriched from blood (not recorded which). The chain links TRBV30 to TRBJ1-6; a weak D match, TRBD1 (6 bases). The source is a woman between 45 and 65 years old who had been exposed to COVID-19. CDR3 nucleotide sequence: TGTGCCTGGACCCCGACAGGACGCTCCTATAATTCACCCCTCCACTTT. The encoded protein is CAWTPTGRSYNSPLHF.